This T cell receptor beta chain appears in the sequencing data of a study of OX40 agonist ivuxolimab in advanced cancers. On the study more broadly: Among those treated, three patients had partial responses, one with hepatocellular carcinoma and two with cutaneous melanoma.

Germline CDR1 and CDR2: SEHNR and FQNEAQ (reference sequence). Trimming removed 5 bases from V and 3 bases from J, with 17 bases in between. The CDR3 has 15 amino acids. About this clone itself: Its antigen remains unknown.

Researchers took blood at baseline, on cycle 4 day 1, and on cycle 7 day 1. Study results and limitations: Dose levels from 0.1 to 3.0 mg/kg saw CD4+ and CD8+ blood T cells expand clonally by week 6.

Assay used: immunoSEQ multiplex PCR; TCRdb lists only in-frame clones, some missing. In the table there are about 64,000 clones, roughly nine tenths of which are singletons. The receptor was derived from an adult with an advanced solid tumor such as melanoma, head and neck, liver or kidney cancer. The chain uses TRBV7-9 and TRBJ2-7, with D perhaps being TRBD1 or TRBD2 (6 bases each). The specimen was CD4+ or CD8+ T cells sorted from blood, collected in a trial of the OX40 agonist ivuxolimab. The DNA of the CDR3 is TGTGCCAGCAGCCATGGGGGGCCACCCTACTACGAGCAGTACTTC. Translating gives CASSHGGPPYYEQYF.